This TCR beta chain was identified during a study of shared clonotypes between healthy human individuals (dated by TCRdb to about 2020). Turning to the overall study: Two women and a few men aged 18 to 49 years were included in the cohort. Different laboratories and diverse techniques were used to prepare libraries and sequence TCR repertoires, to increase sequencing depth and limit assay-specific biases. For each donor, three plates each were used for CD4 naive and CD4 memory, two plates were used for CD8 naive, and one plate was used for CD8 memory. Each donor's leukapheresis produced roughly between roughly 0.85 and 10 billion PBMCs. To estimate repertoire size and how much clonotype sharing occurs between individuals, the study deeply sequenced the blood TCR repertoires of 5 or 6 healthy adults.

For the CD8 naive samples, CD45RO-negative cells were positively selected for CCR7, yielding a CD45RA+CCR7+ population from which TemRA cells were excluded. Healthy HIV-negative adults with no recently reported acute infections or vaccinations were included as donors. All donors were Caucasian adults living in Nashville, Tennessee, USA. Blood was collected by leukapheresis, and PBMCs were isolated by Ficoll-Histopaque density gradient centrifugation and then cryopreserved in liquid nitrogen vapor phase. Purity and quantity of every magnetically sorted T cell population were checked by analytical flow cytometry. Each sorted fraction had its genomic DNA isolated and then quantified by UV absorbance on a Nanodrop 2000c. TCR CDR3 regions were amplified from genomic DNA by multiplex PCR using the deep immunoSEQ assay. For each cell subset, the extracted genomic DNA was distributed evenly across all wells of several immunoSEQ 96-well plates, and each plate served as one replicate. For sorted subsets, 200 to 250 ng of genomic DNA, equivalent to tens of thousands of T cell genomes, went into each replicate PCR. The purified libraries were quantified using a Qubit 3.0 fluorometer, sized with a Bioanalyzer 2100, and then quantified again using the KAPA Library Quantification kit. Every immunoSEQ 96-well plate was sequenced on a separate single-read 150-cycle Illumina NextSeq 550 flow cell. The paper's processing steps were these. Because the immunoSEQ output held only junctional sequences and lacked quality scores, the filtering could not match the filtering applied to full-length reads. Sequences were annotated with PyIR, a Python wrapper for IgBLAST v1.9, and V/J genes and CDR3 were assigned using IMGT germline references. Reads were filtered out if the reads had weak V/J assignments (E-value above 1e-6), no CDR3, stop codons, out-of-frame junctions, or ambiguous translated residues. A V3J clonotype was defined by an identical inferred V gene, J gene, and CDR3 amino acid sequence. To compute the percentage overlap between repertoires, the number of shared unique clonotypes was divided by the size of the smaller repertoire. RTK rarefaction, the Chao1 estimator, and Recon v2.1 estimates of unobserved clonotypes were used to assess repertoire richness. Generation probabilities were computed with OLGA for all TCRbeta clonotypes obtained by the gDNA method from a few donors. TCRdb retrieved this table from immuneACCESS and kept in-frame rearrangements only. Not all clones are present; in checked studies, unresolved V genes account for under half, and no reason is known for the remainder. V, J and clone size were drawn from that table, and D and trimming were deduced from the DNA. Here the sample has 1.5 million to 2.5 million clones; roughly 95% occur a single time. More than 0.9% of the sample rests with the top ten.

The study at large found these results: Compared with non-shared clonotypes, clonotypes shared by all four sorted-subset donors had higher generation probabilities. Incomplete sequencing was indicated by rarefaction of sorted-subset datasets, despite the large sequencing depth. Naive subsets generally had larger estimated clonotype richness than memory subsets did. Because the study included a small number of donors, the genetic and exposure-history diversity represented was limited. Based on pairwise subsampling, the degree of clonotype sharing among donors was expected to be affected by sequencing depth. Sharing across a few donors was observed for about 4.8% of naive CD4, over 3% of naive CD8, 2.3% of memory CD4, and around 0.4% of memory CD8 clonotypes. Sampling was restricted to blood, and TCR repertoires in tissue are likely to differ from TCR repertoires in blood.

Concerning this clone itself: Its target antigen remains unknown. It has no much larger one-base neighbor in the sample; base qualities were not kept.

The sequence derives from a man aged 18 to 35 in good health. Sequenced: naive CD8+ T cells sorted from blood. The meaning of the sample's cell subset or site label: CD45RA+CCR7+.

In nucleotide form, the sequence is TGCAGCGTTGATACGGTGAACACCGGGGAGCTGTTTTTT. It translates as CSVDTVNTGELFF. The chain employs TRBV29-1 and TRBJ2-2, with the D gene call left open. V is pared back by 3 bases and J by 1 base, with 6 bases lying between the germline termini. Reading the germline V gene gives CDR1 SQVTM and CDR2 ANQGSEA. The CDR3 spans 13 residues, from the cysteine through the phenylalanine. The only DNA kept is the CDR3, 39 bases in frame from the first base.